Each of the 27 T cell receptor beta chains below was sequenced from the same sample in a study of shared clonotypes between healthy human individuals (TCRdb year 2020). Library construction relied on the immunoSEQ multiplex PCR assay. What TCRdb holds here is the immuneACCESS table cut down to in-frame rearrangements. Part of the clones is not present; checked against another copy, under half of the missing clones reflect an unresolved V gene, and the others are unexplained. The sample contains about 2,200,000 clones, about 93% of them found a single time. The ten largest clones capture about 1.8% of the sample. CD8 naive samples were obtained by positive selection for CCR7 among CD45RO-negative cells, yielding a CD45RA+CCR7+ population from which TemRA cells were excluded. The sample comprised naive CD8+ T cells from PBMCs. The cell subset or site tag for this specimen amounts to: CD45RA+CCR7+. The receptors derive from a man aged 18 to 29 in good health. Some clones in this sample may be carry-over from other donors' samples.

The rearrangement links TRBV5-6 to TRBJ2-7; D is tentatively TRBD1 or TRBD2 (6 bases each). The germline V gene has CDR1 SGHDT and CDR2 YYEEEE. The CDR3 sequence is 15 residues long. Trimming took off 3 bases at V and 2 bases at J, with 15 bases between the two ends. CDR3 amino acids: CASSSRGEMAYEQYF. CDR3 nucleotides: TGTGCCAGCAGCTCGAGGGGGGAGATGGCCTACGAGCAGTACTTC.

This clone was counted a single time. The sample carries other DNA sequences with the same CDR3. The chain carries TRBV11-2 and TRBJ2-2; D not resolved. Per germline, CDR1 SGHAT and CDR2 FQNNGV. The CDR3 runs to 13 residues. Trimming removed 1 base from V and 4 bases from J, with 4 bases in between. In DNA form, the CDR3 reads TGTGCCAGCAGCTTAGTGTCCACCGGGGAGCTGTTTTTT. Protein: CASSLVSTGELFF.

J is TRBJ2-7 and V is TRBV2; 10 bases line up with TRBD2. V trimming: 2 bases; J trimming: 4 bases; junction bases outside the gene matches: 8. The CDR3 is 16 residues long. Germline CDR1 reads SNHLY; CDR2 reads FYNNEI. The CDR3 spells CASSELAGERVYEQYF. CDR3 nucleotides: TGTGCCAGCAGTGAACTAGCGGGAGAGAGGGTTTACGAGCAGTACTTC.

This chain joins TRBV27 and TRBJ2-1, with no clear D. Germline V gene sequence: CDR1 MNHEY, CDR2 SMNVEV (reference sequence). V was trimmed by 9 bases and J by 10 bases, leaving 13 bases between them. The CDR3 totals 11 residues. CDR3 amino acids: CARRNKEEQFF. For the CDR3, the DNA is TGTGCCAGAAGAAACAAAGAAGAGCAGTTCTTC.

This rearrangement joins TRBV27 to TRBJ1-2, with a weak D call TRBD1 (5 bases). This CDR3 spans 14 amino acids. The V end lost 8 bases, the J end lost 3 bases, and 16 bases lay between the germline ends. Germline CDR1 MNHEY, CDR2 SMNVEV (reference sequence). The CDR3 spells CASHSLTADYGYTF. CDR3 in DNA: TGTGCCAGCCATTCATTGACAGCCGACTATGGCTACACCTTC.

V and J are TRBV27 and TRBJ2-7; no definite D call. This CDR3 contains 13 residues. Trimming took off 3 bases at V and 3 bases at J, with 9 bases between the two ends. Germline lookup yields CDR1 MNHEY and CDR2 SMNVEV (reference sequence). Written as DNA, the CDR3 is TGTGCCAGCAGTTTCCTAACGGGCTACGAGCAGTACTTC. This codes for CASSFLTGYEQYF.

The rearrangement links TRBV30 to TRBJ1-6, with D tentatively TRBD1 (6 bases). The CDR3 has 13 amino acids. Germline V gives CDR1 GTSNPN, CDR2 SVGIG (reference sequence). V dropped 8 bases and J dropped 6 bases, with 14 bases sitting between them. The CDR3 spells CAGLGAVNSPLHF. Written as DNA, the CDR3 is TGTGCCGGGTTGGGGGCAGTTAATTCACCCCTCCACTTT.

V usage is TRBV27 and J usage is TRBJ2-7, with D possibly matching TRBD1 (6 bases). Germline assignment: CDR1 MNHEY and CDR2 SMNVEV (reference sequence). CDR3 length equals 13 residues. Deletions cut 7 bases from V and 2 bases from J, with 12 bases between. The CDR3 nucleotides are TGTGCCAGCACCAACAGGGAAACCTACGAGCAGTACTTC. This encodes CASTNRETYEQYF.

This chain connects TRBV11-2 to TRBJ2-3; 8 nucleotides align to TRBD2. Germline lookup yields CDR1 SGHAT and CDR2 FQNNGV. CDR3 length equals 14 residues. Trimming removed 9 bases from V and 2 bases from J; junction bases left unmatched: 7. The CDR3: CASVPGGHTDTQYF. The DNA of the CDR3 is TGTGCCAGTGTACCGGGAGGGCACACAGATACGCAGTATTTT.

This chain uses TRBV5-1 with TRBJ2-7, with 8 bases that match TRBD2. Germline V CDR1 and CDR2: SGHRS, YFSETQ. This CDR3 region has 21 residues. V shed 2 bases and J 6 bases; nucleotides not matched to a gene: 28. The CDR3 spells CASSFPRIPAGTGRAVGEQYF. The CDR3 nucleotides read TGCGCCAGCAGCTTCCCCAGGATCCCGGCAGGAACCGGGAGGGCCGTCGGCGAGCAGTACTTC.

V gene TRBV27 combines with J gene TRBJ2-7; 7 nucleotides agree with TRBD1. Germline lookup yields CDR1 MNHEY and CDR2 SMNVEV (reference sequence). Trimming cost V 7 bases and J 7 bases; bases outside gene matches: 10. CDR3 size: 13 residues. CDR3 protein: CASNHQGVEEQYF. The CDR3 bases are TGTGCCAGCAATCATCAGGGGGTGGAGGAGCAGTACTTC.

This clone was seen a single time. The chain couples TRBV27 to TRBJ2-3, with 14 positions matching TRBD2. Germline V gene sequence: CDR1 MNHEY, CDR2 SMNVEV (reference sequence). Losses at the gene ends were 2 bases for V and 5 bases for J; bases not matched to a gene: 6. The CDR3 is 17 residues long. CDR3 sequence (DNA): TGTGCCAGCAGTTTAATCTCGACTAGCGGGAGGGTAGATACGCAGTATTTT. Its translation: CASSLISTSGRVDTQYF.

The chain links TRBV10-3 to TRBJ2-7; TRBD2 might be the D (5 bases). Trimming cost V 2 bases and J 3 bases, with 11 bases left between them. The CDR3 length is 14 residues. Germline CDR1 is ENHRY and CDR2 is SYGVKD. CDR3 DNA: TGTGCCATCAGTGAGGCGGGTCCAGGCTACGAGCAGTACTTC. This sequence encodes CAISEAGPGYEQYF.

This clone was recorded once. This specimen includes other DNA sequences encoding the same CDR3. The V gene is TRBV9, the J gene TRBJ2-1, with a tentative D call TRBD1 (6 bases). This CDR3 contains 14 residues. Trimming took off 3 bases at V and 4 bases at J, with 11 bases between the two ends. Germline V gene data show CDR1 as SGDLS and CDR2 as YYNGEE. CDR3 protein: CASSGMDRYNEQFF. CDR3 DNA: TGTGCCAGCAGCGGAATGGACAGATACAATGAGCAGTTCTTC. The full variable domain, completed using reference TRBV9 and TRBJ2-1, is DSGVTQTPKHLITATGQRVTLRCSPRSGDLSVYWYQQSLDQGLQFLIQYYNGEERAKGNILERFSAQQFPDLHSELNLSSLELGDSALYFCASSGMDRYNEQFFGPGTRLTVL.

The chain employs TRBV13 and TRBJ2-7; D remains unclear. The CDR3 sequence is 14 residues long. CDR1 is PRHDT and CDR2 is FYEKMQ in the germline V gene (reference sequence). V lost 0 bases and J 2 bases, leaving 8 bases between the germline ends. The CDR3 DNA follows: TGTGCCAGCAGCTTAGGGGGGATTGCCTACGAGCAGTACTTC. Protein product: CASSLGGIAYEQYF.

This chain links TRBV5-4 with TRBJ1-2; 8 bases fit TRBD1. This CDR3 has 13 residues. Germline lookup yields CDR1 SGHNT and CDR2 YYREEE (reference sequence). The ends lost 6 bases at V and 4 bases at J; junction bases unmatched: 5. The CDR3 DNA sequence: TGTGCCAGCAAAGCAGGGGGCAGCTATGGCTACACCTTC. This sequence encodes CASKAGGSYGYTF. Supplemented by reference TRBV5-4 and TRBJ1-2, the full variable domain reads ETGVTQSPTHLIKTRGQQVTLRCSSQSGHNTVSWYQQALGQGPQFIFQYYREEENGRGNFPPRFSGLQFPNYSSELNVNALELDDSALYLCASKAGGSYGYTFGSGTRLTVV.

With respect to this clone: This CDR3 is also generated by other DNA sequences in the sample. This rearrangement joins TRBV7-6 to TRBJ1-1; D is possibly TRBD1 (6 bases). The CDR3 runs to 12 residues. Germline loops: CDR1 SGHVS, CDR2 FNYEAQ. The V gene lost 4 bases and the J gene lost 8 bases, with 11 bases spanning the gap. The CDR3 reads CASSSTGTEAFF. The CDR3 DNA reads as TGTGCCAGCAGCTCCACCGGGACAGAAGCTTTCTTT. Full variable domain (outside the CDR3, taken from reference TRBV7-6 and TRBJ1-1): GAGVSQSPRYKVTKRGQDVALRCDPISGHVSLYWYRQALGQGPEFLTYFNYEAQQDKSGLPNDRFSAERPEGSISTLTIQRTEQRDSAMYRCASSSTGTEAFFGQGTRLTVV.

This rearrangement joins TRBV18 to TRBJ2-2, with D possibly being TRBD1 (6 bases). Germline loops: CDR1 KGHSH, CDR2 LQKENI. The CDR3 has 15 residues. V lost 1 base and J lost 3, with 9 bases in between. DNA of the CDR3: TGTGCCAGCTCACCACAGGGGGAAGACACCGGGGAGCTGTTTTTT. It codes for CASSPQGEDTGELFF.

As concerns this clone: Other DNA sequences from this sample encode an identical CDR3 as well. The chain carries TRBV27 and TRBJ1-1; 11 nucleotides align to TRBD1. Unmatched junction bases numbered 4, after V lost 5 bases and J lost 2 bases. Looked up from germline, CDR1 is MNHEY and CDR2 is SMNVEV (reference sequence). This CDR3 region has 15 residues. CDR3: CASSPGQGGNTEAFF. The CDR3 DNA sequence: TGTGCCAGCAGTCCGGGACAGGGGGGAAACACTGAAGCTTTCTTT.

This chain connects TRBV19 to TRBJ1-2, with D perhaps TRBD1 (5 bases). This CDR3 comprises 11 residues. Germline V lookup: CDR1 LNHDA, CDR2 SQIVND (reference sequence). The CDR3 nucleotides read TGTGCTCTTTGGGGACGCTATGGCTACACCTTC. Translated, it gives CALWGRYGYTF.

The chain uses TRBV30 and TRBJ2-3, with D perhaps assigned TRBD1 or TRBD2 (5 bases each). This CDR3 spans 13 amino acids. Trimming took off 3 bases at V and 6 bases at J, with 13 bases between the two ends. Per the germline V gene, CDR1 is GTSNPN and CDR2 is SVGIG (reference sequence). DNA for the CDR3: TGTGCCTGGAGACCAGGGCCGGGGGATACGCAGTATTTT. Protein: CAWRPGPGDTQYF. Supplemented by reference TRBV30 and TRBJ2-3, the full variable domain reads SQTIHQWPATLVQPVGSPLSLECTVEGTSNPNLYWYRQAAGRGLQLLFYSVGIGQISSEVPQNLSASRPQDRQFILSSKKLLLSDSGFYLCAWRPGPGDTQYFGPGTRLTVL.

The gene calls are TRBV6-5 and TRBJ2-1, with 10 bases that match TRBD2. With V trimmed by 5 bases and J by 6 bases, 7 bases remained unmatched. In germline, CDR1 is MNHEY, CDR2 SVGAGI. The CDR3 is made up of 15 amino acids. The CDR3 loop is CASSTLAGAFNEQFF. For the CDR3, the DNA is TGTGCCAGCAGTACCCTAGCGGGAGCGTTCAATGAGCAGTTCTTC.

The chain couples TRBV4-1 to TRBJ2-4, with D perhaps TRBD2 (5 bases). The CDR3 sequence is 18 residues long. V lost 4 bases to trimming and J lost 5 bases, with 24 bases between them. Germline loops: CDR1 MGHRA, CDR2 YSYEKL. CDR3 bases: TGCGCCAGCAGCCGCATAGATGGGCCCCCGGGGTGGGAAAACATTCAGTACTTC. Amino acid sequence: CASSRIDGPPGWENIQYF.

This sequence joins TRBV4-1 and TRBJ2-1, with D unclear. The CDR3 extends over 11 amino acids. CDR1 is MGHRA and CDR2 is YSYEKL in the germline V gene. The V and J ends lost 5 bases and 4 bases respectively, with 3 bases between them. As DNA, the CDR3 is TGCGCCAGCAGCGGGTACAATGAGCAGTTCTTC. It translates to CASSGYNEQFF.

A few counts support this clone. The chain joins TRBV15 to TRBJ1-2; D gene uncertain. The germline V and J ends were trimmed by 1 base and 6 bases, with 12 bases remaining between them. The CDR3 totals 14 residues. The germline V gene encodes CDR1 LNHNV and CDR2 YYDKDF (reference sequence). The CDR3: CATSRATIGDGYTF. The CDR3 DNA is TGTGCCACCAGCAGAGCAACTATAGGAGATGGCTACACCTTC.

V gene TRBV27 combines with J gene TRBJ2-7, with no clear D. Trimming shortened V by 4 bases and J by 4 bases, and 11 bases separated the two germline ends. The CDR3 has 13 residues. Germline CDR1 is MNHEY and CDR2 is SMNVEV (reference sequence). CDR3 protein: CASSSLGIYEQYF. The CDR3 DNA is TGTGCCAGCAGTTCGCTGGGTATTTACGAGCAGTACTTC.

This chain connects TRBV29-1 to TRBJ2-3; TRBD1 aligns across 9 bases. In germline, CDR1 is SQVTM, CDR2 ANQGSEA. This CDR3 is 14 amino acids long. The trim removed 4 bases at V and 4 bases at J, leaving 6 bases unmatched. The CDR3 DNA follows: TGCAGCGTTGGGGACAGGGCCGGCGCAGATACGCAGTATTTT. It translates to CSVGDRAGADTQYF.